This T cell receptor beta chain derives from a study of blood T cell repertoires in COVID-19. Study information: T cells, B-cell-depleted T cells, or PBMCs provided the cDNA or gDNA that served as material.

Generated by immunoSEQ multiplex PCR, the TCRdb table keeps only in-frame clones and is missing some. Among roughly 500,000 clones listed, about 91% were seen once. The CDR3 runs to 17 residues. V was pared by 5 bases and J by 4 bases, with 9 bases of the junction left unmatched. Germline assignment: CDR1 SGHVS and CDR2 FNYEAQ. J is TRBJ2-3 and V is TRBV7-6, with TRBD2 matching over 13 bases. The sequenced material came from peripheral blood. This receptor was taken from a man between 18 and 35 years old with COVID-19, enrolled during active disease. The CDR3 loop reads CASSPGLAGVGADTQYF. The CDR3 coding sequence is TGTGCCAGCAGCCCCGGACTAGCGGGGGTTGGTGCAGATACGCAGTATTTT.